This passage covers 30 T cell receptor beta chains from one sample sequenced in a study of human T cells and chemical hapten exposure. Time point: patch test 1, 2 weeks after DPC sensitization. The sample's treatment: therapeutic diphenylcyclopropenone sensitization with weekly scalp DPC. Via MiXCR, TCRdb re-called the RACE reads, giving one row per CDR3 protein. The table records roughly 200,000 distinct CDR3 sequences, more than 20% of them present only once. Sequenced material: whole blood, taken in connection with sensitization to the hapten diphenylcyclopropenone (DPC). The receptors derive from a woman aged 50 to 60 with alopecia areata. Some clones in this sample may be carry-over from other donors' samples.

The chain employs TRBV29-1 and TRBJ1-3; D unresolved. Per germline, CDR1 SQVTM and CDR2 ANQGSEA. This CDR3 region has 16 residues. V was trimmed by 4 bases and J by 0 bases, leaving 16 bases between them. The CDR3 spells CSVVGNPDPSGNTIYF. The CDR3 bases are TGCAGCGTTGTGGGGAACCCCGATCCCTCTGGAAACACCATATATTTT. The complete variable domain, with remaining parts taken from reference TRBV29-1 and TRBJ1-3, reads SAVISQKPSRDICQRGTSLTIQCQVDSQVTMMFWYRQQPGQSLTLIATANQGSEATYESGFVIDKFPISRPNLTFSTLTVSNMSPEDSSIYLCSVVGNPDPSGNTIYFGEGSWLTVV.

The rearrangement uses TRBV29-1 and TRBJ2-7; 14 bases match TRBD2. There are 15 residues in the CDR3. In germline, CDR1 is SQVTM, CDR2 ANQGSEA. J gave up 1 base and V 7 bases, and 6 bases lay outside the gene matches. The CDR3 bases are TGCAGCGCCTACCGGACTAGCGGGAGGTCCTACGAGCAGTACTTC. It translates to CSAYRTSGRSYEQYF.

Remarks on this clonotype: Relative to the germline gene, one junction end is altered; a read error may explain this. This chain links TRBV7-2 with TRBJ1-2, with a possible D match to TRBD1 (5 bases). Germline CDR1 reads SGHTA; CDR2 reads FQGNSA. The CDR3 runs 13 residues. DNA of the CDR3: TGTGCCAGCAGCTTGGGGGTTAACTCTGGCTACACCTTC. Protein product: CASSLGVNSGYTF.

This clonotype was found a few times. The V call is TRBV20-1, the J call TRBJ2-2, with 8 bases lining up with TRBD2. CDR3 length equals 14 residues. V shed 4 bases and J 2 bases; nucleotides not matched to a gene: 3. The germline gives CDR1 DFQATT, CDR2 SNEGSKA (reference sequence). CDR3 coding DNA: TGCAGTGCTAAGAGCGGGGGAAACACCGGGGAGCTGTTTTTT. Protein sequence: CSAKSGGNTGELFF.

The gene calls are TRBV2 and TRBJ1-4, with D perhaps matching TRBD1 (5 bases). Germline V gene data show CDR1 as SNHLY and CDR2 as FYNNEI. This CDR3 comprises 15 residues. V was clipped by 8 bases and J by 7 bases, with 20 bases between them. The CDR3: CASWSSRDGREKLFF. The CDR3 DNA is TGTGCCAGCTGGTCTTCCCGGGACGGACGTGAAAAACTGTTTTTT.

This chain uses TRBV7-3 with TRBJ2-2, with D unresolved. V was cut by 5 bases and J by 6 bases, with 10 bases left in between. Germline values: CDR1 SGHTA, CDR2 FQGTGA. The CDR3 is 13 residues long. CDR3 residues: CASSRLKSGELFF. CDR3 DNA: TGTGCCAGCAGCCGCCTCAAGTCCGGGGAGCTGTTTTTT.

The chain joins TRBV12-3 or TRBV12-4 to TRBJ1-1; 9 nucleotides align to TRBD1. The CDR3 totals 14 residues. V dropped 8 bases and J dropped 6; count of bases not matched to a gene: 10. CDR3 DNA sequence: TGTGCCAGCGCAACCCGACAGGGGGGGTCTGAAGCTTTCTTT. Protein sequence: CASATRQGGSEAFF.

This clonotype showed up just a few times. The J gene is TRBJ2-1, the V gene TRBV18; 9 nucleotides align to TRBD2. V was pared by 6 bases and J by 10 bases, with 10 bases of the junction left unmatched. Germline CDR1 is KGHSH and CDR2 is LQKENI. This CDR3 comprises 14 residues. Here the CDR3 DNA reads TGTGCCAGCTCCCAGAGCGGGAGGTTAGGAGAGCAGTTCTTC. Encoded protein: CASSQSGRLGEQFF.

V gene TRBV15 combines with J gene TRBJ2-3, with 8 bases that match TRBD1. V dropped 1 base and J dropped 0; count of bases not matched to a gene: 6. This CDR3 has 17 amino acids. Germline V gene data show CDR1 as LNHNV and CDR2 as YYDKDF (reference sequence). As DNA, the CDR3 is TGTGCCACCAGCAGAGTTGGACAGGGCACTAGCACAGATACGCAGTATTTT. Protein: CATSRVGQGTSTDTQYF.

There are a few counts of this clonotype. The chain recombines TRBV21-1 with TRBJ2-7; the D segment call TRBD1 is taken from the table without a DNA check. TRBV21-1 is classified as a pseudogene. The CDR3 is 15 amino acids. CDR3 DNA: TGTGCCAGCTACCATGAGGGGCCAGGGCCCTACGAGCAGTACTTC. This gives the protein CASYHEGPGPYEQYF.

V usage is TRBV29-1 and J usage is TRBJ2-1, with TRBD2 as a possible D gene (7 bases). The CDR3 is 15 residues long. CDR1 and CDR2 from the germline V gene are SQVTM and ANQGSEA. V lost 7 bases and J lost 4, with 20 bases in between. CDR3 in DNA: TGCAGCGCCCCCCCGGGGGGCACAGCTTACAATGAGCAGTTCTTC. Translated: CSAPPGGTAYNEQFF.

As for this clonotype: At one end, the junction sequence differs from germline, possibly due to a read error. The chain joins TRBV11-3 to TRBJ2-7, with D unresolved. Germline CDR1 SGHNT, CDR2 YENEEA. The CDR3 runs 14 residues. CDR3 region: CASSLESSSHEQYF. The CDR3 nucleotides read TGTGCCAGCAGCTTAGAATCCTCCTCCCACGAGCAGTACTTC.

J is TRBJ2-3 and V is TRBV20-1; D is perhaps TRBD1 or TRBD2 (7 bases each). The CDR3 sequence is 13 residues long. Trimming took off 6 bases at V and 4 bases at J, with 14 bases between the two ends. In germline, CDR1 is DFQATT, CDR2 SNEGSKA (reference sequence). CDR3 nucleotides: TGCAGTGCCAGTCAGGGGGGGGCAGATACGCAGTATTTT. Translation: CSASQGGADTQYF.

V and J are TRBV3-1 and TRBJ2-1; D is possibly TRBD2 (6 bases). Germline-derived CDR1 and CDR2 are LGHDT and YNNKEL (reference sequence). V lost 3 bases to trimming and J lost 7 bases, with 13 bases between them. This CDR3 has 14 residues. For the CDR3, the DNA is TGTGCCAGCAGCCAGCGGGGTTCCGTGAATGAGCAGTTCTTC. Translated: CASSQRGSVNEQFF.

CDR3 nucleotide sequence: TGTGCCAGCAGTTCTCAAGCGGGAAGCTCCTACGAGCAGTACTTC. Protein sequence: CASSSQAGSSYEQYF. The rearrangement links TRBV2 to TRBJ2-7, with 7 bases identical to TRBD2. V dropped 5 bases and J dropped 0; count of bases not matched to a gene: 7. From germline, CDR1 is SNHLY and CDR2 FYNNEI. There are 15 residues in the CDR3.

As concerns this clonotype: An end of the junction differs from the germline gene, which may be a read error. V and J are TRBV7-9 and TRBJ2-2; D not certain. The CDR3 consists of 15 residues. Germline lookup yields CDR1 SEHNR and CDR2 FQNEAQ (reference sequence). CDR3 sequence (DNA): TGTGCCAGCAGCTTACGCAGAGTAGGAGCCGGCGAGCTGTTTTTT. Translated, it gives CASSLRRVGAGELFF.

The chain has TRBV12-3 or TRBV12-4 and TRBJ2-3; 8 nucleotides line up with TRBD2. CDR3 length: 15 amino acids. Trimming cost V 3 bases and J 3 bases; bases outside gene matches: 5. The CDR3 DNA is TGTGCCAGCAGTTTTATCAGCGGGAGTACAGATACGCAGTATTTT. Protein product: CASSFISGSTDTQYF.

This clonotype has more than one count but fewer than ten. The chain combines TRBV10-3 with TRBJ1-5, with D possibly matching TRBD1 (5 bases). V was clipped by 3 bases and J by 7 bases, with 16 bases between them. The germline CDR1 and CDR2 sequences are ENHRY and SYGVKD. This CDR3 has 15 amino acids. CDR3 nucleotide sequence: TGTGCCATCAGTGATAGCAGGGACGGGCTCCAGCCCCAGCATTTT. Translated: CAISDSRDGLQPQHF.

V is TRBV7-2 and J is TRBJ2-7; 12 positions match TRBD2. Germline CDR1 and CDR2: SGHTA and FQGNSA. Losses at the gene ends were 1 base for V and 6 bases for J; bases not matched to a gene: 7. CDR3 length: 16 residues. The CDR3 region is CASSLGSGLAGREQYF. The CDR3, as DNA: TGTGCCAGCAGCTTAGGTTCTGGACTAGCGGGACGCGAGCAGTACTTC.

The V and J genes are TRBV20-1 and TRBJ2-1; no clear D gene. Germline V CDR1 and CDR2: DFQATT, SNEGSKA (reference sequence). CDR3 length: 14 residues. Trimming shortened V by 2 bases and J by 1 base, and 9 bases separated the two germline ends. The CDR3 spells CSARWVGSYNEQFF. CDR3 DNA: TGCAGTGCTAGATGGGTTGGGTCCTACAATGAGCAGTTCTTC.

V gene TRBV6-5 combines with J gene TRBJ2-1; the match to TRBD2 covers 10 bases. Per the germline V gene, CDR1 is MNHEY and CDR2 is SVGAGI. V lost 5 bases and J lost 2; bases outside the gene matches: 3. This CDR3 contains 15 residues. CDR3: CASSLAGVPYNEQFF. CDR3 sequence (DNA): TGTGCCAGCAGTCTAGCGGGAGTACCCTACAATGAGCAGTTCTTC.

J is TRBJ2-7 and V is TRBV24-1; the match to TRBD2 covers 9 bases. This CDR3 comprises 14 residues. Trimming removed 6 bases from V and 4 bases from J; junction bases left unmatched: 6. Germline V CDR1 and CDR2: KGHDR, SFDVKD. The CDR3, as DNA: TGTGCCACCAGTAGGGGAGCGGGAGGTTACGAGCAGTACTTC. It translates to CATSRGAGGYEQYF.

The V call is TRBV2, the J call TRBJ2-5; 9 bases are a match to TRBD1. After removal of 7 bases from V and 5 bases from J, the junction contained 8 bases not matched to a gene. This CDR3 is 14 amino acids long. The germline V gene has CDR1 SNHLY and CDR2 FYNNEI. The chain's CDR3 is CASKPTGGVETQYF. CDR3 bases: TGTGCCAGCAAACCGACAGGGGGAGTGGAGACCCAGTACTTC. Full variable domain (remainder filled in from reference TRBV2 and TRBJ2-5): EPEVTQTPSHQVTQMGQEVILRCVPISNHLYFYWYRQILGQKVEFLVSFYNNEISEKSEIFDDQFSVERPDGSNFTLKIRSTKLEDSAMYFCASKPTGGVETQYFGPGTRLLVL.

This clonotype appeared a few times. The V call is TRBV7-2, the J call TRBJ1-2; 10 nucleotides line up with TRBD1. Germline lookup yields CDR1 SGHTA and CDR2 FQGNSA. With V trimmed by 5 bases and J by 4 bases, 4 bases remained unmatched. The CDR3 totals 14 residues. CDR3 sequence: CASSPRQGAYGYTF. In nucleotides, the CDR3 is TGTGCCAGCAGCCCCAGACAGGGGGCCTATGGCTACACCTTC.

Of note for this clonotype: A read error may account for a junction end that differs from germline. CDR3 DNA: TGCAGCGCTGAAGGGGCGGTCACAGATACGCAGTATTTT. Translated, it gives CSAEGAVTDTQYF. The chain carries TRBV29-1 and TRBJ2-3, with a tentative D call TRBD1 (5 bases). Germline assignment: CDR1 SQVTM and CDR2 ANQGSEA. The length of the CDR3 is 13 residues.

This clonotype was counted ten times or more. The gene calls are TRBV3-1 and TRBJ1-1; a weak D match, TRBD1 (5 bases). The CDR3 is made up of 13 amino acids. Germline V gene sequence: CDR1 LGHDT, CDR2 YNNKEL (reference sequence). Trimming shortened V by 5 bases and J by 1 base, and 8 bases separated the two germline ends. CDR3: CASSSTENTEAFF. CDR3 DNA sequence: TGTGCCAGCAGCTCGACAGAGAACACTGAAGCTTTCTTT.

Only a few counts were recorded for this clonotype. This rearrangement joins TRBV2 to TRBJ2-2, with D possibly being TRBD1 (6 bases). Germline values: CDR1 SNHLY, CDR2 FYNNEI. The CDR3 is 16 residues long. Trimming left V 0 bases short and J 7 bases short, with 15 bases between. The chain's CDR3 is CASSEAPQGWGGELFF. The CDR3 DNA reads as TGTGCCAGCAGTGAAGCGCCCCAGGGGTGGGGCGGGGAGCTGTTTTTT.

This clonotype has only a few counts. The chain links TRBV29-1 to TRBJ2-5; possible D gene TRBD1, 5 bases. Trimming pared 6 bases from V and 4 bases from J, leaving 9 bases between. The CDR3 totals 11 residues. Germline V gene lookup returns CDR1 SQVTM and CDR2 ANQGSEA. CDR3 in amino acids: CSVGVRETQYF. The CDR3 nucleotides read TGCAGCGTAGGGGTCCGAGAGACCCAGTACTTC.

The V call is TRBV27, the J call TRBJ2-5; tentative D call: TRBD1 (5 bases). V dropped 4 bases and J dropped 5 bases, with 17 bases sitting between them. CDR1 is MNHEY and CDR2 is SMNVEV in the germline V gene (reference sequence). The CDR3 length is 15 residues. The CDR3 DNA follows: TGTGCCAGCAGTTCCCCGAGTCAGGGTAGGGAGACCCAGTACTTC. Translating it yields CASSSPSQGRETQYF.

This clonotype was counted once. The chain links TRBV29-1 to TRBJ1-4, with 8 bases fitting TRBD1. The CDR3 spans 12 residues. V trimming: 4 bases; J trimming: 8 bases; junction bases outside the gene matches: 3. Germline CDR1 and CDR2: SQVTM and ANQGSEA. CDR3 sequence: CSVGAGGEKLFF. CDR3 DNA: TGCAGCGTTGGGGCAGGGGGCGAAAAACTGTTTTTT.